These 32 T cell receptor beta chains were all obtained from the same sample, sequenced in a study of blood T cell repertoires in COVID-19. Sequencing was performed with immunoSEQ multiplex PCR; in TCRdb, only in-frame clones are kept and a portion is missing. The table has about 59,000 clones, 65% to 80% seen once; the top ten hold around 9.7%. The sequencing input was peripheral blood. The receptors stem from a human donor in a cohort sampled during active COVID-19.

This clone was picked up one time. This chain connects TRBV11-2 to TRBJ2-3; 8 bases agree with TRBD2. This CDR3 contains 16 residues. V shed 5 bases, J shed 3 bases, and the junction held 10 bases outside the gene matches. The germline gives CDR1 SGHAT, CDR2 FQNNGV. The CDR3: CASSRESGRFTDTQYF. The CDR3 nucleotides read TGTGCCAGCAGCAGAGAAAGCGGGAGATTTACAGATACGCAGTATTTT. The full variable domain, its missing parts supplied by reference TRBV11-2 and TRBJ2-3, is EAGVAQSPRYKIIEKRQSVAFWCNPISGHATLYWYQQILGQGPKLLIQFQNNGVVDDSQLPKDRFSAERLKGVDSTLKIQPAKLEDSAVYLCASSRESGRFTDTQYFGPGTRLTVL.

The V gene is TRBV4-3, the J gene TRBJ2-2, with 10 bases identical to TRBD2. The CDR3 loop spans 16 amino acids. CDR1 and CDR2 from the germline V gene are LGHNA and YSLEER. Trimming removed 0 bases from V and 9 bases from J; junction bases left unmatched: 7. CDR3 amino acids: CASSQDWTSGGRELFF. The DNA for the CDR3 is TGCGCCAGCAGCCAAGATTGGACTAGCGGAGGGCGGGAGCTGTTTTTT.

The table lists this clone with a few counts. This chain links TRBV5-1 with TRBJ1-4, with TRBD1 matching 12 bases. Germline lookup yields CDR1 SGHRS and CDR2 YFSETQ. This CDR3 has 16 amino acids. The junction had 9 bases not matched to a gene; V was cut back by 4 bases and J by 8 bases. The CDR3 DNA sequence: TGCGCCAGCAGCCCCGGGACAGGGGGCGTAGTAGAAAAACTGTTTTTT. Protein: CASSPGTGGVVEKLFF.

J is TRBJ1-1 and V is TRBV19; TRBD1 agrees at 9 bases. The CDR3 sequence is 15 residues long. The V gene end was trimmed by 4 bases and the J gene end by 5 bases; junction bases not matched to a gene: 8. The germline CDR1 and CDR2 sequences are LNHDA and SQIVND (reference sequence). CDR3 coding DNA: TGTGCCAGTAGTAGACGACAGGGGGTGACTACTGAAGCTTTCTTT. Encoded protein: CASSRRQGVTTEAFF.

The chain has TRBV12-3 or TRBV12-4 and TRBJ2-7, with 8 bases matching TRBD1. The CDR3 is 13 amino acids. V lost 6 bases to trimming and J lost 3 bases; unmatched junction nucleotides: 4. CDR3 DNA: TGTGCCAGCAGCAGAGGACAGGGCTACGAGCAGTACTTC. Translating gives CASSRGQGYEQYF.

This clone is a singleton in its sample. This sequence joins TRBV3-1 (or the pseudogene TRBV3-2) and TRBJ2-5, with 8 positions matching TRBD1. J lost 4 bases, V lost 2 bases, and 9 bases had no gene match. This CDR3 region has 16 residues. In germline, CDR1 is LGHDT, CDR2 YNNKEL (reference sequence). The CDR3 DNA is TGTGCCAGCAGCCAACCCTTGACAGGGGCTTTAGAGACCCAGTACTTC. Amino acids: CASSQPLTGALETQYF.

CDR3 DNA: TGTGCCAGCAGCTTGAGGCGGGACCGAGACTATGGCTACACCTTC. It codes for CASSLRRDRDYGYTF. The J gene is TRBJ1-2, the V gene TRBV5-4; perhaps TRBD1 as D (5 bases). Trimming removed 1 base at V and 3 bases at J, with 13 bases between. There are 15 residues in the CDR3. The germline gives CDR1 SGHNT, CDR2 YYREEE (reference sequence).

This clone showed up just a few times. The chain links TRBV6-2 or TRBV6-3 to TRBJ2-7; TRBD2 matches 7 bases. After removal of 4 bases from V and 6 bases from J, the junction contained 12 bases not matched to a gene. Germline V CDR1 and CDR2: MNHEY, SVGEGT. This CDR3 is built from 15 residues. CDR3 coding DNA: TGTGCCAGCAGTTGGGCGACTAGCCGGTCTTCCGAGCAGTACTTC. Translated: CASSWATSRSSEQYF.

This clone was seen repeatedly, ten times or more. V and J are TRBV28 and TRBJ2-7; 7 bases fit TRBD1. CDR3 size: 16 residues. From germline, CDR1 is MDHEN and CDR2 SYDVKM. The J segment lost 6 bases and the V segment lost 5 bases, leaving 16 bases of the junction unmatched. CDR3 amino acids: CASSLAMTGISSEQYF. DNA for the CDR3: TGTGCCAGCAGTCTTGCGATGACAGGGATATCCAGCGAGCAGTACTTC.

This clone was recorded a few times. V and J are TRBV28 and TRBJ1-1; D is unclear. From germline, CDR1 is MDHEN and CDR2 SYDVKM. CDR3 length: 15 amino acids. Trimming stripped 7 bases from V and 6 bases from J, with 21 bases between. As DNA, the CDR3 is TGTGCCAGCATTTCCTCGGGGTCCGAGAGGGCTGAAGCTTTCTTT. This translates into CASISSGSERAEAFF.

The chain joins TRBV4-2 to TRBJ2-7, with 11 bases fitting TRBD2. CDR3 length: 18 amino acids. Per germline, CDR1 LGHNA and CDR2 YNFKEQ. Trimming removed 0 bases from V and 5 bases from J; junction bases left unmatched: 12. DNA of the CDR3: TGTGCCAGCAGCCAAGAGATAGCGGGAGGGCCATTCTTCCACGAGCAGTACTTC. It encodes CASSQEIAGGPFFHEQYF.

This chain connects TRBV30 to TRBJ1-5, with TRBD1 matching 9 bases. The CDR3 covers 14 residues. J gave up 7 bases and V 5 bases, and 9 bases lay outside the gene matches. Germline values: CDR1 GTSNPN, CDR2 SVGIG (reference sequence). CDR3 residues: CAWGGQGVRQPQHF. The CDR3, as DNA: TGTGCCTGGGGGGGACAGGGAGTCCGCCAGCCCCAGCATTTT.

The chain is built from TRBV3-1 (or the pseudogene TRBV3-2) and TRBJ1-1; D not certain. This CDR3 comprises 12 residues. Trimming cost V 8 bases and J 5 bases, with 12 bases left between them. CDR1 and CDR2 (germline): LGHDT, YNNKEL (reference sequence). The CDR3 DNA sequence: TGTGCCAGCGCCGCCAGGAGGACTGAAGCTTTCTTT. Translation: CASAARRTEAFF.

The sample holds a few counts of this clone. In DNA form, the CDR3 reads TGTGCCAGCACCCAAAGGAGGGGTCAGCCCCAGCATTTT. This sequence encodes CASTQRRGQPQHF. The V call is TRBV6-5, the J call TRBJ1-5, with D possibly TRBD1 on 5 matching bases. This CDR3 has 13 residues. V lost 7 bases and J 6 bases, leaving 13 bases between the germline ends. Looked up from germline, CDR1 is MNHEY and CDR2 is SVGAGI.

The DNA of the CDR3 is TGTGCCAGCAGCTTCAGCGGGAGTCAGAACGAGCAGTACTTC. Its protein is CASSFSGSQNEQYF. The V call is TRBV7-2, the J call TRBJ2-7; 8 bases fit TRBD2. Losses at the gene ends were 3 bases for V and 5 bases for J; bases not matched to a gene: 6. CDR1 is SGHTA and CDR2 is FQGNSA in the germline V gene. The CDR3 contains 14 residues. The full variable domain, rest sourced from reference TRBV7-2 and TRBJ2-7, is GAGVSQSPSNKVTEKGKDVELRCDPISGHTALYWYRQSLGQGLEFLIYFQGNSAPDKSGLPSDRFSAERTGGSVSTLTIQRTQQEDSAVYLCASSFSGSQNEQYFGPGTRLTVT.

V and J are TRBV5-6 and TRBJ2-7, with 9 bases fitting TRBD2. Germline CDR1 is SGHDT and CDR2 is YYEEEE. The V gene end was trimmed by 0 bases and the J gene end by 7 bases; junction bases not matched to a gene: 14. The length of the CDR3 is 17 residues. CDR3 nucleotide sequence: TGTGCCAGCAGCTTGGAGCTGGGCGGGAGGGCCCCCTGGGAGCAGTACTTC. Translated, it gives CASSLELGGRAPWEQYF.

This clone has a single count. This chain links TRBV6-6 with TRBJ2-1, with a tentative D call TRBD2 (5 bases). The CDR3 is made up of 9 amino acids. Germline assignment: CDR1 MNHNY and CDR2 SVGAGI (reference sequence). CDR3 protein: CFAGNEQFF. In DNA form, the CDR3 reads TGTTTCGCGGGCAATGAGCAGTTCTTC.

This clone was detected a few times. The V gene is TRBV10-2, the J gene TRBJ2-6, with D hard to call. The germline V and J ends were trimmed by 2 bases and 0 bases, with 11 bases remaining between them. The germline V gene encodes CDR1 WSHSY and CDR2 SAAADI. The CDR3 loop spans 17 amino acids. The CDR3 reads CASSEMGRSSGANVLTF. CDR3 sequence (DNA): TGCGCCAGCAGTGAGATGGGCAGGTCCTCTGGGGCCAACGTCCTGACTTTC.

The V and J genes are TRBV23-1 and TRBJ1-1; D is perhaps TRBD1 (6 bases). TRBV23-1 is classed as an ORF, of uncertain function. This CDR3 region has 14 residues. V was pared by 4 bases and J by 2 bases, with 11 bases between. In DNA, the CDR3 is TGCGCCAGCAGTCTCGGACAGCCCAACACTGAAGCTTTCTTT. This gives the protein CASSLGQPNTEAFF.

The gene calls are TRBV21-1 and TRBJ2-6; TRBD2 is the table's D call and was not checked against the DNA. TRBV21-1 is listed as a pseudogene. The CDR3 has 17 amino acids. The CDR3 sequence: CASSKDSFRRPPNVLTF. The CDR3 DNA is TGTGCCAGCAGCAAAGATAGCTTCCGCCGACCCCCCAACGTCCTGACTTTC.

By share, this clone ranks as medium-sized. The chain employs TRBV30 and TRBJ1-5; D call uncertain. Germline CDR1 is GTSNPN and CDR2 is SVGIG (reference sequence). Between the trimmed V and J ends, which lost 2 bases and 3 bases, there was a span of 8 bases. The CDR3 is made up of 13 amino acids. CDR3 bases: TGTGCCTGGAGTCGGGGTGACAATCAGCCCCAGCATTTT. Translating it yields CAWSRGDNQPQHF.

This clone has a handful of counts. The V gene is TRBV5-1, the J gene TRBJ1-1; D unclear. The CDR3 runs to 14 residues. The germline gives CDR1 SGHRS, CDR2 YFSETQ. The V and J ends lost 0 bases and 6 bases respectively, with 12 bases between them. CDR3 sequence reads: CASSLGGRPAEAFF. Written as DNA, the CDR3 is TGCGCCAGCAGCTTGGGAGGGCGCCCTGCTGAAGCTTTCTTT.

Worth noting for this clone: At one boundary the junction diverges from the germline segment, which might be a read error. The V and J genes are TRBV7-7 and TRBJ2-1; D gene uncertain. The CDR3 is 13 residues long. Germline CDR1 and CDR2: SSHAT and FNYEAQ (reference sequence). CDR3 region: CASSLSGGNEQFF. CDR3 nucleotide sequence: TGTGCTAGCAGCTTATCAGGTGGGAATGAGCAGTTCTTC.

CDR3 residues: CASSPGSLWRNEQFF. In nucleotides, the CDR3 is TGTGCCAGCAGCCCCGGGAGTTTGTGGAGGAATGAGCAGTTCTTC. The chain joins TRBV7-8 to TRBJ2-1, with D possibly being TRBD2 (6 bases). In germline, CDR1 is SGHVS, CDR2 FQNEAQ. The CDR3 length is 15 residues. V lost 5 bases and J lost 7, with 18 bases in between.

V and J are TRBV4-3 and TRBJ2-1, with TRBD2 matching 12 bases. The CDR3 has 15 residues. Germline CDR1 reads LGHNA; CDR2 reads YSLEER. V lost 1 base and J lost 8; bases outside the gene matches: 3. The CDR3 region has the DNA TGCGCCAGCAGCCAAGGACCTAGCGGGAGGGATGAGCAGTTCTTC. It codes for CASSQGPSGRDEQFF.

The chain uses TRBV27 and TRBJ2-1, with D maybe TRBD2 (6 bases). The length of the CDR3 is 15 residues. CDR1 and CDR2 from the germline V gene are MNHEY and SMNVEV (reference sequence). V dropped 1 base and J dropped 4 bases, with 11 bases sitting between them. CDR3 sequence reads: CASSLWDSRYNEQFF. CDR3 nucleotide sequence: TGTGCCAGCAGTTTATGGGACTCCCGGTACAATGAGCAGTTCTTC.

This rearrangement joins TRBV27 to TRBJ1-6, with TRBD1 as a possible D gene (6 bases). V was cut by 4 bases and J by 10 bases, with 11 bases left in between. Germline CDR1 MNHEY, CDR2 SMNVEV (reference sequence). The CDR3 contains 13 residues. CDR3 bases: TGTGCCAGCAGTTGGTCAGGGGCCTCACCCCTCCACTTT. As protein: CASSWSGASPLHF.

The table lists this clone with a few counts. The chain has TRBV10-1 and TRBJ1-3, with D uncertain. V was clipped by 11 bases and J by 0 bases, with 8 bases between them. There are 12 residues in the CDR3. Looked up from germline, CDR1 is WNHNN and CDR2 is SYGVQD (reference sequence). CDR3 DNA: TGCGCCGCGGGAAGCTCTGGAAACACCATATATTTT. As protein: CAAGSSGNTIYF.

V is TRBV7-2 and J is TRBJ2-7; 9 bases fit TRBD1. Trimming took 4 bases from V and 2 from J; bases not matched to a gene: 6. Germline values: CDR1 SGHTA, CDR2 FQGNSA. The CDR3 is 15 amino acids. CDR3 in amino acids: CASSSVGTGTYEQYF. As DNA, the CDR3 is TGTGCCAGCAGCTCGGTGGGGACAGGGACCTACGAGCAGTACTTC.

This chain uses TRBV5-1 with TRBJ1-1; D might be TRBD1 (6 bases). CDR3 size: 14 residues. From germline, CDR1 is SGHRS and CDR2 YFSETQ. V was shortened by 0 bases and J by 4 bases, with 10 bases between the two germline ends. The chain's CDR3 is CASSLEGGSTEAFF. CDR3 sequence (DNA): TGCGCCAGCAGCTTGGAAGGGGGAAGCACTGAAGCTTTCTTT.

The genes are TRBV6-4 and TRBJ2-1, with a possible D match to TRBD2 (5 bases). This CDR3 is built from 15 residues. The germline gives CDR1 MRHNA, CDR2 SNTAGT. The V end was cut by 4 bases, the J end by 2 bases, with 12 bases between. CDR3 loop: CASSVSLGAYNEQFF. CDR3 coding DNA: TGTGCCAGCAGTGTCTCTTTGGGAGCCTACAATGAGCAGTTCTTC.

The gene calls are TRBV25-1 and TRBJ2-7; 8 bases agree with TRBD2. The CDR3 runs 13 residues. Germline CDR1 reads MGHDK; CDR2 reads SYGVNS. V dropped 6 bases and J dropped 7; count of bases not matched to a gene: 8. CDR3 bases: TGTGCCAGCAGCTCGAGACTAGCGCAGGAGCAGTACTTC. Translating gives CASSSRLAQEQYF.